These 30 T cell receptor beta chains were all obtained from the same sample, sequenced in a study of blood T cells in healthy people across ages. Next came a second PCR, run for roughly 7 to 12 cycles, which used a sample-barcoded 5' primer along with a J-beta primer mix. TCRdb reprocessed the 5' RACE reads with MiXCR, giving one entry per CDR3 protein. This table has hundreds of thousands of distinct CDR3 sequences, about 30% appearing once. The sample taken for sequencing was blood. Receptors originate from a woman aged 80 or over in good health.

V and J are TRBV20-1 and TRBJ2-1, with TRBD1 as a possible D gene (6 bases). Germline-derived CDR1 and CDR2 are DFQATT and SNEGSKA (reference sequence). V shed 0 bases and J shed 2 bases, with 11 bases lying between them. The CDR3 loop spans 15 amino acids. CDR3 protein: CSARDVAGAYNEQFF. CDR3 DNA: TGCAGTGCTAGAGATGTGGCAGGGGCCTACAATGAGCAGTTCTTC.

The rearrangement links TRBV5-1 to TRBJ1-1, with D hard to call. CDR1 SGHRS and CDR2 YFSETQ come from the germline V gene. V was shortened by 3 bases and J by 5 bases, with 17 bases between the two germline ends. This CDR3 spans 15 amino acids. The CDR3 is CASSSSTGGRTEAFF. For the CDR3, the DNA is TGCGCCAGCAGCTCATCGACGGGAGGGAGGACTGAAGCTTTCTTT. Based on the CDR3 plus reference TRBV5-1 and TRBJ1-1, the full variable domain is KAGVTQTPRYLIKTRGQQVTLSCSPISGHRSVSWYQQTPGQGLQFLFEYFSETQRNKGNFPGRFSGRQFSNSRSEMNVSTLELGDSALYLCASSSSTGGRTEAFFGQGTRLTVV.

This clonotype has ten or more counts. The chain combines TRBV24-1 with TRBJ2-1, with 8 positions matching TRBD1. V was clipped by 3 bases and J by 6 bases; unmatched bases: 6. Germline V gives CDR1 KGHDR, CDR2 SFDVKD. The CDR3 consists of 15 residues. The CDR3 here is CATSDRQGRVNEQFF. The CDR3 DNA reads TGTGCCACCAGTGATCGACAGGGGCGGGTCAATGAGCAGTTCTTC.

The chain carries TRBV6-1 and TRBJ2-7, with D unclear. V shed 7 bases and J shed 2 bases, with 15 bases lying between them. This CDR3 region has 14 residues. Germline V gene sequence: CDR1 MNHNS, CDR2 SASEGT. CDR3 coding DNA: TGTGCCAGCACCACCGGGCCTCGAGCCTACGAGCAGTACTTC. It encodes CASTTGPRAYEQYF.

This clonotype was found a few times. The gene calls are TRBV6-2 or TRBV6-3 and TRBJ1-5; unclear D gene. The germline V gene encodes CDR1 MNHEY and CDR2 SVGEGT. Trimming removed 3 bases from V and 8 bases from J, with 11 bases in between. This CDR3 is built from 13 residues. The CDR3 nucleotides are TGTGCCAGCAGTTATACCCATGGGGAGCCCCAGCATTTT. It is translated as CASSYTHGEPQHF.

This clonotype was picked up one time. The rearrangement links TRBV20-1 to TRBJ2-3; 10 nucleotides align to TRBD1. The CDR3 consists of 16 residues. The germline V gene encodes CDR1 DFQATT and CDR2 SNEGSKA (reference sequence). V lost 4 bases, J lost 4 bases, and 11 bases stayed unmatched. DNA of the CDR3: TGCAGTGCTACGCCACCGGGACAGGGGTTCGCAGATACGCAGTATTTT. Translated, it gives CSATPPGQGFADTQYF.

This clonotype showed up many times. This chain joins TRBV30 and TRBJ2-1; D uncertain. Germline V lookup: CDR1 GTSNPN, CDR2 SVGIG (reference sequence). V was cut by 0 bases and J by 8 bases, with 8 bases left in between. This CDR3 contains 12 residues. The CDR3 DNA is TGTGCCTGGAGTGTACAGAGTGATGAGCAGTTCTTC. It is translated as CAWSVQSDEQFF.

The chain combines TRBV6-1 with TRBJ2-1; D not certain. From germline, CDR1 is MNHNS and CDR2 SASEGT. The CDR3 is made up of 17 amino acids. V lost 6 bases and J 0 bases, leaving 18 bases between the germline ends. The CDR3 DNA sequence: TGTGCCAGCAGCACCTGGCGGAATCAAGGCTCCTACAATGAGCAGTTCTTC. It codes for CASSTWRNQGSYNEQFF.

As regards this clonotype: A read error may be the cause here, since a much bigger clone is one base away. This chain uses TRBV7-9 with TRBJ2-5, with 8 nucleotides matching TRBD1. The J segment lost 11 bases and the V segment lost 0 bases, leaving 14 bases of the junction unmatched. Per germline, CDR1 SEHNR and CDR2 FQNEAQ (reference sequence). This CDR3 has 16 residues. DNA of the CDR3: TGTGCCAGCAGCTTAGCTCAGGGGGCCACGAGACGTGAGCAGTACTTC. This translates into CASSLAQGATRREQYF.

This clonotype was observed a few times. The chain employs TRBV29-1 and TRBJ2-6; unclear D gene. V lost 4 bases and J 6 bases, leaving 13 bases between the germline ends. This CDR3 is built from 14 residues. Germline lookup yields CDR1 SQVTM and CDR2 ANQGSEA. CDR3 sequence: CSVGSNGEANVLTF. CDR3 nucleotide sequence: TGCAGCGTTGGGTCTAATGGAGAGGCCAACGTCCTGACTTTC.

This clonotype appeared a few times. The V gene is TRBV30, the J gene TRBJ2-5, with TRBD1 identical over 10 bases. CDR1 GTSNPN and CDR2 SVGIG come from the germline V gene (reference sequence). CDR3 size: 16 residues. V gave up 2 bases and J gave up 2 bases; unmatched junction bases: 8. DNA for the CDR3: TGTGCCTGGAGTCCACGACAGGGGGCGAGGCAAGAGACCCAGTACTTC. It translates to CAWSPRQGARQETQYF.

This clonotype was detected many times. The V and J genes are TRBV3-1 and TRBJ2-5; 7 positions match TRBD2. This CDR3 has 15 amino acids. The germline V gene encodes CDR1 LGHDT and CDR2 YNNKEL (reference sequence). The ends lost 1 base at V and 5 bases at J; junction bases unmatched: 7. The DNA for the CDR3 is TGTGCCAGCAGCCAAGGTCAGCGGGGCCCGGAGACCCAGTACTTC. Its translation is CASSQGQRGPETQYF.

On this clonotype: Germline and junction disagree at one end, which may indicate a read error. CDR3 sequence (DNA): TGTGCCGGCAGTTTAGCAGGGACCTACGAGCAGTACTTC. As protein: CAGSLAGTYEQYF. The rearrangement uses TRBV12-3 or TRBV12-4 and TRBJ2-7; TRBD1 might be the D (5 bases). This CDR3 has 13 amino acids.

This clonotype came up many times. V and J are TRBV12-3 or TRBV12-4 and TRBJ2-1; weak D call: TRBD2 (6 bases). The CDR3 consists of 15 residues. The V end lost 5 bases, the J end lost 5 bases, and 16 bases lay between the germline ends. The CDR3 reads CASSLLGRGNNEQFF. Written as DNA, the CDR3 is TGTGCCAGCAGTCTGTTAGGGCGGGGTAACAATGAGCAGTTCTTC.

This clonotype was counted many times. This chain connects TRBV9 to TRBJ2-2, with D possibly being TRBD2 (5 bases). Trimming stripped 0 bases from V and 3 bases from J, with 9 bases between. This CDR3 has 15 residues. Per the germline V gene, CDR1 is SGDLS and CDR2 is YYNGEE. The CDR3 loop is CASSVAWGDTGELFF. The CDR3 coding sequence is TGTGCCAGCAGCGTAGCATGGGGAGACACCGGGGAGCTGTTTTTT.

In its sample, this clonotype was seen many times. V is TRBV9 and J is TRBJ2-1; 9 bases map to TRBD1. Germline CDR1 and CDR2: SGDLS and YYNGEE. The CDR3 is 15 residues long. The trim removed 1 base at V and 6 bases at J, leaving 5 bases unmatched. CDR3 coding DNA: TGTGCCAGCAGCGTAAGTGGGACAGGGACCAATGAGCAGTTCTTC. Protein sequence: CASSVSGTGTNEQFF.

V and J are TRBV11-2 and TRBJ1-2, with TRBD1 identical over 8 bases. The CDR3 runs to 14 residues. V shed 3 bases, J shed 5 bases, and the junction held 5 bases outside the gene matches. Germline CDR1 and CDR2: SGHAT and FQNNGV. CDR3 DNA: TGTGCCAGCAGCTTTCCAGGGGGCCATTATGGCTACACCTTC. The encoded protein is CASSFPGGHYGYTF.

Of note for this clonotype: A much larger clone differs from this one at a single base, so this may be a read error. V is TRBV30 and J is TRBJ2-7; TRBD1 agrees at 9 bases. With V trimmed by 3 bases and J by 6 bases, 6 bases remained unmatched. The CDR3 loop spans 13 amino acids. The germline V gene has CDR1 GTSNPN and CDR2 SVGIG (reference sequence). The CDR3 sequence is CAWRGQGTGEQYF. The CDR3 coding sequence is TGTGCCTGGAGGGGACAGGGTACCGGCGAGCAGTACTTC.

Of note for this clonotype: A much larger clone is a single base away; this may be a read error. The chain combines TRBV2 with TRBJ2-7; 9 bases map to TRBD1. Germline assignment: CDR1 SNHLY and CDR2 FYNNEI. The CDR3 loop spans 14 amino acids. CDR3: CASRVRDRDYGQYF. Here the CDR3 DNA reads TGTGCCAGCAGAGTCCGGGACAGGGATTACGGGCAGTACTTC.

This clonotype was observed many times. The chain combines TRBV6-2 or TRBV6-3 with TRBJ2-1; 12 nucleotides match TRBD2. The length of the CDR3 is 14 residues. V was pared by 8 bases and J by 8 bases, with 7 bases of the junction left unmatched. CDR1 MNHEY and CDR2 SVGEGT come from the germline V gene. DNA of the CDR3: TGTGCCAGCCGTTCTAGCGGGGGGGCCCATGAGCAGTTCTTC. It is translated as CASRSSGGAHEQFF.

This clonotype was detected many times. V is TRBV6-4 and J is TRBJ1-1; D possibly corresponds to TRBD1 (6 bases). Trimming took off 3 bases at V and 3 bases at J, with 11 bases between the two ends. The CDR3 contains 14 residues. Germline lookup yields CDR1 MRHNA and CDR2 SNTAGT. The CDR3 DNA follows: TGTGCCAGCAGTGAAGGGGGGTCAGACACTGAAGCTTTCTTT. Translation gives CASSEGGSDTEAFF.

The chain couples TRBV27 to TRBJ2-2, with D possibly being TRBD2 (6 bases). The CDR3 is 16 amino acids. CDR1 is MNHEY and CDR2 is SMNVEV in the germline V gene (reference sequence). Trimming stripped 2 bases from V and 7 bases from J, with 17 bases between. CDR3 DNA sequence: TGTGCCAGCAGTTTACGGGCGGCGGGGTGGGTCGGGGAGCTGTTTTTT. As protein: CASSLRAAGWVGELFF.

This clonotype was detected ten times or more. Here the CDR3 DNA reads TGCGCCAGCAGCCAGGGGGCTAGCGGGGCATACAATGAGCAGTTCTTC. This translates into CASSQGASGAYNEQFF. This chain connects TRBV4-3 to TRBJ2-1; 9 bases match TRBD2. CDR1 LGHNA and CDR2 YSLEER come from the germline V gene. V dropped 3 bases and J dropped 4; count of bases not matched to a gene: 7. The CDR3 contains 16 residues.

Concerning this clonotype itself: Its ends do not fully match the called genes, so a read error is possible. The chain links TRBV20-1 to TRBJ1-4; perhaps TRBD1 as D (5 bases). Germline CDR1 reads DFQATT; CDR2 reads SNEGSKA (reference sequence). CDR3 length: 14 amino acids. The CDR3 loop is CSARGDRPNEKRFF. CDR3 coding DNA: TGCAGTGCTAGAGGTGACAGACCTAATGAAAAACGGTTTTTT.

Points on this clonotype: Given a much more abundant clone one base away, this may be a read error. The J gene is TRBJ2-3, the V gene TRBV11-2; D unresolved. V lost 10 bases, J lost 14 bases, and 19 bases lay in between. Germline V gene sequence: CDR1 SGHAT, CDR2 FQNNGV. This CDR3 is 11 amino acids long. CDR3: CAIESGRNAYF. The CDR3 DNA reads TGTGCCATCGAGTCAGGCCGAAATGCGTATTTT.

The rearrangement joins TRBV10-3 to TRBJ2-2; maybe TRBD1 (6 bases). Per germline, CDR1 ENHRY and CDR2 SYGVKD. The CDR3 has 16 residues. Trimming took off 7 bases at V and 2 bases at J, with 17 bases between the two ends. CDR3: CAIKLAGQKNTGELFF. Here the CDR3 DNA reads TGTGCCATCAAGTTGGCCGGACAGAAAAACACCGGGGAGCTGTTTTTT.

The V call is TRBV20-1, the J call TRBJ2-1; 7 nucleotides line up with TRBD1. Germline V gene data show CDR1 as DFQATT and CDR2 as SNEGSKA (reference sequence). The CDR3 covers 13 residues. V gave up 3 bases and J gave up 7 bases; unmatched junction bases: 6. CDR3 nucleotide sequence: TGCAGTGCTAGCGGGCAGGGGGTAAATGAGCAGTTCTTC. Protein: CSASGQGVNEQFF.

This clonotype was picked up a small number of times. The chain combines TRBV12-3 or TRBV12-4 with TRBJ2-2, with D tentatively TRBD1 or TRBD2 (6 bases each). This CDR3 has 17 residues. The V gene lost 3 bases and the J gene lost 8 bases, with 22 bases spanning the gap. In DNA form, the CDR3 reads TGTGCCAGCAGTTTCATGGTCGGGGGCGATTTTTGGGGGGAGCTGTTTTTT. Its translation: CASSFMVGGDFWGELFF.

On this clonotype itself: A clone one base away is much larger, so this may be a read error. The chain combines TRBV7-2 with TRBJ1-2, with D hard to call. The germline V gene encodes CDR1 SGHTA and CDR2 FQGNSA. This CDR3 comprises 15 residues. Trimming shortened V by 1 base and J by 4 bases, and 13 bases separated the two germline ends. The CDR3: CASSLDATTSYGYTF. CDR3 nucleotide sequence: TGTGCCAGCAGCTTAGATGCCACGACTTCCTATGGCTACACCTTC.

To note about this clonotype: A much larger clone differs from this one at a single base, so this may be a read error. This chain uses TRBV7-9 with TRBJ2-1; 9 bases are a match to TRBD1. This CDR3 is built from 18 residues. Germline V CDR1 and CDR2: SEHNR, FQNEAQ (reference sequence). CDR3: CAISPHEVDRGTVYEQFF. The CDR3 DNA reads TGTGCCATCAGCCCCCATGAGGTTGACAGGGGGACGGTATATGAGCAGTTCTTC.